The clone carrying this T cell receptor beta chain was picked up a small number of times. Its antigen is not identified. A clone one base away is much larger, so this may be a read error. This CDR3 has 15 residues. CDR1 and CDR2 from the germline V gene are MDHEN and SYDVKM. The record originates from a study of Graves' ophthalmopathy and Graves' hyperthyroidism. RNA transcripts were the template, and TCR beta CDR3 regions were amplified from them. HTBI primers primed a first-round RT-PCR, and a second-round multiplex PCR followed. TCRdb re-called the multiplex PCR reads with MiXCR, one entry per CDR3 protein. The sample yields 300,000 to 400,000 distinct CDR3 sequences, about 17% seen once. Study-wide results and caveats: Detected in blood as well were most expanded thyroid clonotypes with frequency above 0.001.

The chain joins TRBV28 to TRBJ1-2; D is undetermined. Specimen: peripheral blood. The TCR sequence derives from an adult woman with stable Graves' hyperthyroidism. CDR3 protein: CACSPPTATATGYTF. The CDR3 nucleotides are TGTGCCTGCAGTCCCCCGACCGCTACCGCAACTGGCTACACCTTC.